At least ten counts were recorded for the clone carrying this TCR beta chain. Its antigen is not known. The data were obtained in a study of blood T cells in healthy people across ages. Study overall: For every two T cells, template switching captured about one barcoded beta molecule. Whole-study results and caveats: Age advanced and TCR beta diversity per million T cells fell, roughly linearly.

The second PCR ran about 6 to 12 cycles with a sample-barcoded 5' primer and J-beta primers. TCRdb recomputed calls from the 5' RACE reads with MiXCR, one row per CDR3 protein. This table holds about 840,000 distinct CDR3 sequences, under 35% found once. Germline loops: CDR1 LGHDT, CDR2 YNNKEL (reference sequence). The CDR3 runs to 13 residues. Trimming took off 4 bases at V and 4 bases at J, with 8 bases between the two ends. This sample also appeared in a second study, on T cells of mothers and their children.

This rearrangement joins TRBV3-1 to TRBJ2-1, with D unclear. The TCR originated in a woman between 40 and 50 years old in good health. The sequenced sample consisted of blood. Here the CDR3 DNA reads TGTGCCAGCAGCCCCCGTCAGTACAATGAGCAGTTCTTC. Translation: CASSPRQYNEQFF.